The rows below give T cell receptor beta chains drawn from one sample of a study of identical twins. TCRdb fed the 5' RACE reads into MiXCR, producing one record per CDR3 protein. The data contain approximately 600,000 distinct CDR3 sequences, 9.6% of them singletons. These sequences were also reported in another study, on yellow fever vaccine responses in identical twins.

The sample consisted of PBMCs. The receptors originated from a woman aged 18-30 years in good health. Each CDR3 is given with its conserved first and last residue. The D gene is left open where the match is weak. A row's size may be missing; if present it is once, few, many or a size class.

j_gene,v_gene,abundance,d_gene,CDR3nt,CDR3aa
TRBJ1-3,TRBV27,-,-,TGTGCCAGCAGTCTGACACAGGGATCAGACACCATATATTTT,CASSLTQGSDTIYF
TRBJ1-1,TRBV3-1,-,-,TGTGCCAGCAGCCAACTGAGCGACACTGAAGCTTTCTTT,CASSQLSDTEAFF
TRBJ2-7,TRBV10-3,few,-,TGTGCCATCACCGATGACAGACTAAACGAGCAGTACTTC,CAITDDRLNEQYF
TRBJ2-3,TRBV29-1,-,-,TGCAGCTGCTCCTTTAGGGGAGTGGAGGCAGATACGCAGTATTTT,CSCSFRGVEADTQYF
TRBJ1-2,TRBV27,few,TRBD1,TGTGCCAGCAGTCCGATAACAGGGGGGGTCTATGGCTACACCTTC,CASSPITGGVYGYTF
TRBJ1-2,TRBV7-2,-,-,TGTGCCAGCAGCTTAACGGTCCGGGGATTCGGTGGCTACACCTTC,CASSLTVRGFGGYTF
TRBJ2-3,TRBV6-2/TRBV6-3,many,TRBD2,TGTGCCAGCAGTTACAGTGCGGGGGATCCCGGGGATACGCAGTATTTT,CASSYSAGDPGDTQYF
TRBJ2-1,TRBV7-9,few,-,TGTGCCAGCAGTCTAAGACAGGATCTAGATGAGCAGTTCTTC,CASSLRQDLDEQFF
TRBJ2-7,TRBV6-2/TRBV6-3,few,TRBD2,TGTGCCAGCAGTCCTCTGACTAGCGGACGCTACGAGCAGTACTTC,CASSPLTSGRYEQYF
TRBJ2-3,TRBV6-2/TRBV6-3,-,-,TGTGCCAGCAGTTACAGCGACAAAGGGGATACGCAGTATTTT,CASSYSDKGDTQYF
TRBJ1-1,TRBV20-1,many,-,TGCAGTGCTAGAGAATGGTCGAACACTGAAGCTTTCTTT,CSAREWSNTEAFF
TRBJ2-2,TRBV28,few,TRBD2,TGTGCCAGCAGTTTATTTGGACTAGCGGGGGGAACCGGGGAGCTGTTTTTT,CASSLFGLAGGTGELFF
TRBJ2-1,TRBV20-1,-,-,TGCAGTGCTAGAGGGAAATGGACTAAGGTTTCGCATGAGCAGTTCTTC,CSARGKWTKVSHEQFF
TRBJ2-5,TRBV12-3/TRBV12-4,many,-,TGTGCCAGCACCTACGGGGGGACCCAGTACTTC,CASTYGGTQYF
TRBJ2-5,TRBV7-9,-,-,TGTGCCAGCAGCCGCCAAGGTCAGACCCAAGAGACCCAGTACTTC,CASSRQGQTQETQYF
TRBJ1-1,TRBV5-6,-,-,TGTGCCAGCAGCGGGGGTGCGGGGACAATGAACACTGAAGCTTTCTTT,CASSGGAGTMNTEAFF
TRBJ2-2,TRBV24-1,few,TRBD1,TGTGCCACCAGTGATTTTAGGGGGCGTATGGGCACCGGGGAGCTGTTTTTT,CATSDFRGRMGTGELFF
TRBJ2-7,TRBV6-5,few,-,TGTGCCAGCAGTTATTCCGCCGGGGGAACGTCCTACGAGCAGTACTTC,CASSYSAGGTSYEQYF
TRBJ2-3,TRBV12-3/TRBV12-4,few,TRBD2,TGTGCCAGCAGCCCTAATAGCGGGGGCTGGGATACGCAGTATTTT,CASSPNSGGWDTQYF
TRBJ2-5,TRBV7-2,many,-,TGTGCCAGCAAGAGGGGGGAGACCCAGTACTTC,CASKRGETQYF
TRBJ2-5,TRBV4-3,-,TRBD2,TGCGCCAGCAGCCCCGGAATGGGCGGGAGAGGTCGAGAGACCCAGTACTTC,CASSPGMGGRGRETQYF
TRBJ1-4,TRBV11-2,-,-,TGTGCCAGCACATCCGCGGCAAAACCGAAACTGTTTTTT,CASTSAAKPKLFF
TRBJ2-7,TRBV2,-,-,TGTGCCAGCAGGCGGGGAGGCGACGAGCTGTACTTC,CASRRGGDELYF
TRBJ1-2,TRBV6-5,-,TRBD1,TGTGCCAGCAGTTATCGGGCAGGGGGGTTTGGCTACACCTTC,CASSYRAGGFGYTF
TRBJ2-4,TRBV10-3,many,-,TGTGCCATCAGTGAGATGGGGGCACTAGCCAAAAACATTCAGTACTTC,CAISEMGALAKNIQYF
TRBJ2-1,TRBV12-3/TRBV12-4,-,-,TGTGCCAGCAGTTTCGGACTAAAGACTAATCCGGATGAGCAGTTCTTC,CASSFGLKTNPDEQFF
TRBJ2-1,TRBV7-2,few,TRBD2,TGTGCCAGCAGCTTAGCGTTTTGGACTAGCGGATACAATGAGCAGTTCTTC,CASSLAFWTSGYNEQFF
TRBJ1-2,TRBV7-2,few,-,TGTGCCAGCAGCTTAAGGGTGGGGCTCGGCGGCTACACCTTC,CASSLRVGLGGYTF
TRBJ2-1,TRBV6-1,many,TRBD1,TGTGCCAGCAGCCCAACAGGGGGCGAAGTAAATGAGCAGTTCTTC,CASSPTGGEVNEQFF
TRBJ2-5,TRBV20-1,many,TRBD2,TGCAGTGCTAGACTAGCGGAGGGAGGTCAAGAGACCCAGTACTTC,CSARLAEGGQETQYF
TRBJ2-2,TRBV15,few,TRBD2,TGTGCCACCAAGGGCCTAGGTTTAGCGGGCGCCTCCACCGGGGAGCTGTTTTTT,CATKGLGLAGASTGELFF
TRBJ2-3,TRBV29-1,many,TRBD2,TGCAGCGTCACCACTAGCGGCCAGTTTGATACGCAGTATTTT,CSVTTSGQFDTQYF
TRBJ2-2,TRBV12-3/TRBV12-4,many,-,TGTGCCAGCAGTTTTTTCCCCGGGGAGCTGTTTTTT,CASSFFPGELFF
TRBJ2-7,TRBV12-3/TRBV12-4,-,TRBD1,TGTGCCAGCAGATCCCCGACAGGGGCTATAACCTTC,CASRSPTGAITF
TRBJ2-2,TRBV6-2/TRBV6-3,few,TRBD2,TGTGCCAGCAGTTACGATCTCGGGAGGGCTGTGAACACCGGGGAGCTGTTTTTT,CASSYDLGRAVNTGELFF
TRBJ2-3,TRBV20-1,-,-,TGCAGTGCTAGAGACGGCGTATACTCTAGCACAGATACGCAGTATTTT,CSARDGVYSSTDTQYF
TRBJ2-3,TRBV4-2,many,TRBD2,TGTGCCAGCAGCCAAGCTGGACTAGCGGGAGACCATGATACGCAGTATTTT,CASSQAGLAGDHDTQYF
TRBJ2-1,TRBV7-2,-,-,TGTGCCAGCAGCTTAGAAGTGTACGGGTACAATGAGCAGTTCTTC,CASSLEVYGYNEQFF
TRBJ2-5,TRBV7-2,few,-,TGTGCCAGCCGGCCTTCCGGGGGCCCCCAAGAGACCCAGTACTTC,CASRPSGGPQETQYF
TRBJ2-3,TRBV29-1,-,-,TGCAGCGTTGCCAGGGGCGCAGATACGCAGTATTTT,CSVARGADTQYF
TRBJ2-1,TRBV12-3/TRBV12-4,many,-,TGTGCCAGCAGTCAATCCCGGTTGAATGAGCAGTTCTTC,CASSQSRLNEQFF
TRBJ2-5,TRBV6-1,few,TRBD2,TGTGCCAGCAGTCGTAGCGGGAGGGCCGGGGTTTTTGGGACCCAGTACTTC,CASSRSGRAGVFGTQYF
TRBJ2-7,TRBV6-2/TRBV6-3,many,-,TGTGCCAGCAGTTACGCCCTGAGCTCCTACGAGCAGTACTTC,CASSYALSSYEQYF
TRBJ2-2,TRBV5-1,few,TRBD2,TGCGCCAGCAGCTTGGTGGCAGGGACTAACGGGGAGCTGTTTTTT,CASSLVAGTNGELFF
TRBJ2-3,TRBV5-1,many,-,TGCGCCAGCAGCTTGAATATAGATACGCAGTATTTT,CASSLNIDTQYF
TRBJ2-1,TRBV7-2,many,-,TGTGCCAGCAGCTTAGACGCTGGCTACAATGAGCAGTTCTTC,CASSLDAGYNEQFF
TRBJ2-3,TRBV29-1,many,-,TGCAGCGTTGTCCTCGCCCACCAGCGCACAGATACGCAGTATTTT,CSVVLAHQRTDTQYF
TRBJ2-1,TRBV12-5,many,-,TGTGCTAGTGGCCTAGACCTTTACAATGAGCAGTTCTTC,CASGLDLYNEQFF
TRBJ2-1,TRBV29-1,many,TRBD1,TGCAGCGTTCTAGGGGGCAGGGAGTTTGTTAATGAGCAGTTCTTC,CSVLGGREFVNEQFF
TRBJ1-2,TRBV12-3/TRBV12-4,-,-,TGTGCCAGCAGGGAACAGGGTCTCTATGGCTACACCTTC,CASREQGLYGYTF